A single sample gave rise to the 20 T cell receptor beta chains below, sequenced in a study of blood T cell repertoires in COVID-19 (dated by TCRdb to 2019 to 2021). Libraries were constructed by the immunoSEQ multiplex PCR assay. TCRdb carries this immuneACCESS record with in-frame sequences only. Its versions omit some clonotypes, under half of them owing to an unresolved V gene in the studies checked, with the rest unexplained. For this sample the table gives about 140,000 clones, of which around 90% were detected only once. The ten largest account for less than 2% of the sample. Sequenced: peripheral blood. The receptors shown here come from a man in his 70s with acute or convalescent COVID-19.

This chain connects TRBV6-2 or TRBV6-3 to TRBJ2-3, with 8 positions matching TRBD2. The CDR3 runs 17 residues. The V gene end was trimmed by 6 bases and the J gene end by 0 bases; junction bases not matched to a gene: 11. Germline lookup yields CDR1 MNHEY and CDR2 SVGEGT. CDR3 protein: CASSPQAERGSTDTQYF. Written as DNA, the CDR3 is TGTGCCAGCAGCCCTCAAGCCGAGCGGGGGAGCACAGATACGCAGTATTTT.

The chain recombines TRBV3-1 (or the pseudogene TRBV3-2) with TRBJ1-2; D not certain. This CDR3 contains 14 residues. The germline CDR1 and CDR2 sequences are LGHDT and YNNKEL (reference sequence). Deletions cut 1 base from V and 7 bases from J, with 13 bases between. CDR3 nucleotide sequence: TGTGCCAGCAGCCAAGTCACGACATTGTCTGGCTACACCTTC. Its protein product is CASSQVTTLSGYTF.

This clone was found once. The chain is built from TRBV4-1 and TRBJ2-3; 9 positions agree with TRBD1. There are 16 residues in the CDR3. Germline assignment: CDR1 MGHRA and CDR2 YSYEKL. V shed 0 bases, J shed 2 bases, and the junction held 3 bases outside the gene matches. CDR3 loop: CASSQEGTGLTDTQYF. As DNA, the CDR3 is TGCGCCAGCAGCCAAGAGGGGACAGGGCTCACAGATACGCAGTATTTT.

CDR3 nucleotide sequence: TGTGCCAGCAGCTTAGATCTGCCACAGGGATATGGCTACACCTTC. Translating gives CASSLDLPQGYGYTF. The J gene is TRBJ1-2, the V gene TRBV11-2; possibly TRBD1 for D (6 bases). The germline gives CDR1 SGHAT, CDR2 FQNNGV. The V gene lost 0 bases and the J gene lost 5 bases, with 13 bases spanning the gap. The CDR3 covers 15 residues.

The chain joins TRBV5-1 to TRBJ1-5; D unclear. The germline CDR1 and CDR2 sequences are SGHRS and YFSETQ. This CDR3 is built from 15 residues. V was cut by 0 bases and J by 7 bases, with 14 bases left in between. The CDR3 region is CASSLGSGVGQPQHF. For the CDR3, the DNA is TGCGCCAGCAGCTTGGGTTCCGGGGTCGGGCAGCCCCAGCATTTT.

The DNA for the CDR3 is TGTGCCAGCAGCTTAGGTTCAGAAGCTTTCTTT. Translation gives CASSLGSEAFF. The gene calls are TRBV13 and TRBJ1-1; D ambiguous. The germline gives CDR1 PRHDT, CDR2 FYEKMQ (reference sequence). V lost 0 bases and J 8 bases, leaving 4 bases between the germline ends. The CDR3 consists of 11 residues.

This clone showed up just once. This chain uses TRBV3-1 (or the pseudogene TRBV3-2) with TRBJ1-1, with no clear D. CDR1 LGHDT and CDR2 YNNKEL come from the germline V gene (reference sequence). V dropped 0 bases and J dropped 2 bases, with 7 bases sitting between them. The CDR3 spans 14 residues. Here the CDR3 reads CASSQEGRNTEAFF. The CDR3 DNA follows: TGTGCCAGCAGCCAAGAGGGCAGAAACACTGAAGCTTTCTTT.

This clone was recorded a few times. V and J are TRBV4-1 and TRBJ2-7; a weak D match, TRBD1 (5 bases). V was clipped by 4 bases and J by 5 bases, with 18 bases between them. The length of the CDR3 is 15 residues. From germline, CDR1 is MGHRA and CDR2 YSYEKL. Here the CDR3 reads CASSPLGSGFHEQYF. The DNA for the CDR3 is TGCGCCAGCAGCCCCCTTGGCTCAGGGTTCCACGAGCAGTACTTC.

The rearrangement joins TRBV28 to TRBJ1-1; 8 nucleotides match TRBD1. The CDR3 runs 14 residues. Germline CDR1 MDHEN, CDR2 SYDVKM. V was pared by 5 bases and J by 2 bases, with 4 bases of the junction left unmatched. The CDR3: CASSPQGVNTEAFF. For the CDR3, the DNA is TGTGCCAGCAGTCCACAGGGGGTAAACACTGAAGCTTTCTTT.

The chain combines TRBV19 with TRBJ2-3; D perhaps matches TRBD2 (7 bases). The CDR3 totals 17 residues. Germline loops: CDR1 LNHDA, CDR2 SQIVND (reference sequence). The V gene lost 0 bases and the J gene lost 8 bases, with 21 bases spanning the gap. CDR3 DNA sequence: TGTGCCAGTAGTATAGATCTGTCGGGGGGCCCCTTAGGTACGCAGTATTTT. Translated, it gives CASSIDLSGGPLGTQYF. The full variable domain, with the rest looked up from reference TRBV19 and TRBJ2-3, is DGGITQSPKYLFRKEGQNVTLSCEQNLNHDAMYWYRQDPGQGLRLIYYSQIVNDFQKGDIAEGYSVSREKKESFPLTVTSAQKNPTAFYLCASSIDLSGGPLGTQYFGPGTRLTVL.

The CDR3 protein is CSGSGSTEAFF. In DNA form, the CDR3 reads TGCAGTGGGTCCGGGAGCACTGAAGCTTTCTTT. The chain combines TRBV20-1 with TRBJ1-1; D gene ambiguous. The CDR3 consists of 11 residues. The V and J ends lost 7 bases and 4 bases respectively, with 10 bases between them. The V gene's germline CDR1 is DFQATT and CDR2 SNEGSKA (reference sequence).

This clone has just a few counts. J is TRBJ1-2 and V is TRBV2, with D perhaps matching TRBD1 (5 bases). The CDR3 spans 16 residues. The germline V gene encodes CDR1 SNHLY and CDR2 FYNNEI. Trimming shortened V by 0 bases and J by 7 bases, and 18 bases separated the two germline ends. CDR3 protein: CASSEAGAGPSGGYTF. In DNA, the CDR3 is TGTGCCAGCAGTGAAGCTGGTGCAGGGCCTAGCGGTGGCTACACCTTC. Drawing the rest from reference TRBV2 and TRBJ1-2, the complete variable domain is EPEVTQTPSHQVTQMGQEVILRCVPISNHLYFYWYRQILGQKVEFLVSFYNNEISEKSEIFDDQFSVERPDGSNFTLKIRSTKLEDSAMYFCASSEAGAGPSGGYTFGSGTRLTVV.

The chain uses TRBV11-3 and TRBJ2-2, with 11 bases that match TRBD2. This CDR3 is 15 amino acids long. V was clipped by 5 bases and J by 6 bases; unmatched bases: 5. Germline CDR1 is SGHNT and CDR2 is YENEEA. The CDR3 loop reads CASSLMGLAAGELFF. The DNA for the CDR3 is TGTGCCAGCAGCCTGATGGGACTAGCGGCCGGGGAGCTGTTTTTT.

The chain is built from TRBV5-1 and TRBJ2-5, with 9 bases fitting TRBD1. CDR3 length: 14 residues. Germline V gene sequence: CDR1 SGHRS, CDR2 YFSETQ. After removal of 2 bases from V and 5 bases from J, the junction contained 4 bases not matched to a gene. This chain's CDR3 is CASSFPDRGETQYF. As DNA, the CDR3 is TGCGCCAGCAGCTTTCCTGACAGGGGGGAGACCCAGTACTTC.

The chain has TRBV6-5 and TRBJ2-7, with a weak D call TRBD1 (6 bases). Germline CDR1 reads MNHEY; CDR2 reads SVGAGI. V shed 3 bases and J shed 3 bases, with 9 bases lying between them. The CDR3 covers 13 residues. The CDR3 DNA reads as TGTGCCAGCAGTTATGGGGGCGACTACGAGCAGTACTTC. It codes for CASSYGGDYEQYF.

The chain carries TRBV19 and TRBJ2-5, with TRBD1 identical over 7 bases. CDR1 and CDR2 from the germline V gene are LNHDA and SQIVND (reference sequence). This CDR3 spans 15 amino acids. The junction had 12 bases not matched to a gene; V was cut back by 10 bases and J by 1 base. CDR3 loop: CATGDNEGAQETQYF. The CDR3 nucleotides are TGTGCCACAGGGGACAACGAGGGGGCCCAAGAGACCCAGTACTTC.

The chain employs TRBV4-1 and TRBJ2-2, with 9 bases fitting TRBD1. Trimming cost V 3 bases and J 6 bases; bases outside gene matches: 5. The germline CDR1 and CDR2 sequences are MGHRA and YSYEKL. This CDR3 spans 15 amino acids. This chain's CDR3 is CASSHAGTGSGELFF. In DNA form, the CDR3 reads TGCGCCAGCAGCCATGCCGGGACAGGGTCCGGGGAGCTGTTTTTT.

J is TRBJ1-5 and V is TRBV2; TRBD1 agrees at 7 bases. Germline CDR1 and CDR2: SNHLY and FYNNEI. CDR3 size: 16 residues. The V segment lost 7 bases and the J segment 6 bases; nucleotides outside the gene matches: 15. Here the CDR3 reads CASTRQGTSGSQPQHF. CDR3 DNA sequence: TGTGCCAGCACCCGACAGGGTACGAGCGGGAGTCAGCCCCAGCATTTT. The full variable domain, in which reference TRBV2 and TRBJ1-5 provide the parts outside the CDR3, is EPEVTQTPSHQVTQMGQEVILRCVPISNHLYFYWYRQILGQKVEFLVSFYNNEISEKSEIFDDQFSVERPDGSNFTLKIRSTKLEDSAMYFCASTRQGTSGSQPQHFGDGTRLSIL.

CDR3 DNA: TGTGCCAGCAGCGCTCAGGGCACTCAGCCCCAGCATTTT. Protein sequence: CASSAQGTQPQHF. The V and J genes are TRBV5-4 and TRBJ1-5, with D possibly matching TRBD1 (5 bases). CDR3 length: 13 amino acids. Trimming removed 4 bases from V and 6 bases from J, with 11 bases in between. The V gene's germline CDR1 is SGHNT and CDR2 YYREEE (reference sequence).

The chain has TRBV9 and TRBJ2-3, with 8 nucleotides matching TRBD2. Losses at the gene ends were 6 bases for V and 4 bases for J; bases not matched to a gene: 10. The germline V gene encodes CDR1 SGDLS and CDR2 YYNGEE. The CDR3 loop spans 15 amino acids. As DNA, the CDR3 is TGTGCCAGCACCCCGGGACTAGTCGGAGCAGATACGCAGTATTTT. It yields the protein CASTPGLVGADTQYF.